Presented here are 22 T cell receptor beta chains from one specimen sequenced in a study of neurological immune-mediated disorders. TCRdb processed the 5' RACE reads anew with MiXCR; each CDR3 protein has one entry. The table includes 50,000 or so distinct CDR3 sequences, over 9% detected once. The sequencing input was PBMCs. The receptors stem from a woman aged 35 to 49 with HTLV-1-associated myelopathy (HAM/TSP).

This clonotype was seen ten or more times. This chain joins TRBV7-8 and TRBJ2-6; D remains ambiguous. The CDR3 is 15 residues long. V gave up 3 bases and J gave up 0 bases, with 6 bases separating them. The germline CDR1 and CDR2 sequences are SGHVS and FQNEAQ. CDR3 residues: CASSFRSSGANVLTF. The CDR3 region has the DNA TGTGCCAGCAGCTTTCGTTCCTCTGGGGCCAACGTCCTGACTTTC.

This clonotype was observed at least ten times. This rearrangement joins TRBV4-2 to TRBJ2-3; D perhaps matches TRBD2 (6 bases). Trimming cost V 1 base and J 1 base, with 12 bases left between them. The CDR3 has 16 residues. The germline gives CDR1 LGHNA, CDR2 YNFKEQ. The CDR3 DNA is TGTGCCAGCAGCCAAGTGTCCAGGGAGGGCACAGATACGCAGTATTTT. This translates into CASSQVSREGTDTQYF.

At least ten counts were recorded for this clonotype. The J gene is TRBJ1-1, the V gene TRBV12-3 or TRBV12-4, with D possibly TRBD1 on 5 matching bases. V lost 9 bases and J 4 bases, leaving 15 bases between the germline ends. The CDR3 contains 13 residues. CDR3: CASRLTAGTEAFF. In DNA form, the CDR3 reads TGTGCCAGTCGACTGACAGCGGGCACTGAAGCTTTCTTT.

This clonotype was observed at least ten times. The chain is built from TRBV7-2 and TRBJ2-6; TRBD1 aligns across 9 bases. The CDR3 loop spans 17 amino acids. The V gene end was trimmed by 5 bases and the J gene end by 0 bases; junction bases not matched to a gene: 5. Per the germline V gene, CDR1 is SGHTA and CDR2 is FQGNSA. CDR3 DNA sequence: TGTGCCAGCAGCCTCCAGACAGGGGGCTCTGGGGCCAACGTCCTGACTTTC. It codes for CASSLQTGGSGANVLTF.

This clonotype was seen many times. The gene calls are TRBV20-1 and TRBJ2-3, with D maybe TRBD1 (6 bases). CDR1 and CDR2 (germline): DFQATT, SNEGSKA (reference sequence). CDR3 size: 14 residues. The V gene lost 5 bases and the J gene lost 4 bases, with 16 bases spanning the gap. The CDR3 DNA follows: TGCAGTGCTTTAACAGGGAAATGGGCAGATACGCAGTATTTT. Encoded protein: CSALTGKWADTQYF.

This clonotype was picked up many times. The chain uses TRBV5-1 and TRBJ1-1; a possible D gene is TRBD1 (5 bases). CDR1 and CDR2 (germline): SGHRS, YFSETQ. The CDR3 length is 14 residues. The ends were cut back, 2 bases at V and 1 base at J, with 9 bases in the middle. CDR3 amino acids: CASSFGHPNTEAFF. The CDR3 nucleotides are TGCGCCAGCAGCTTTGGACACCCGAACACTGAAGCTTTCTTT.

This clonotype was recorded at least ten times. The J gene is TRBJ1-2, the V gene TRBV11-3; no clear D gene. The V gene lost 4 bases and the J gene lost 5 bases, with 20 bases spanning the gap. CDR3 length: 16 amino acids. Germline CDR1 reads SGHNT; CDR2 reads YENEEA. Written as DNA, the CDR3 is TGTGCCAGCAGCTACAAGGGAGCAGGTGGTCCGTATGGCTACACCTTC. It is translated as CASSYKGAGGPYGYTF.

This clonotype was recorded at least ten times. The CDR3 DNA sequence: TGCGCCAGCAGCTTGACCTCCGGGACAGCTCTCTCTGGGGCCAACGTCCTGACTTTC. Protein product: CASSLTSGTALSGANVLTF. The chain has TRBV5-1 and TRBJ2-6, with 7 positions matching TRBD1. Germline CDR1 reads SGHRS; CDR2 reads YFSETQ. The CDR3 covers 19 residues. V trimming: 1 base; J trimming: 0 bases; junction bases outside the gene matches: 10.

This clonotype was detected many times. This rearrangement joins TRBV10-3 to TRBJ2-1, with TRBD1 matching over 7 bases. Germline trimming cut 7 bases from V and 5 bases from J; bases unmatched to any gene: 5. Germline V gene lookup returns CDR1 ENHRY and CDR2 SYGVKD. The CDR3 is 13 amino acids. The DNA for the CDR3 is TGTGCCATCAAGAGACAGGGTGACAATGAGCAGTTCTTC. Translation: CAIKRQGDNEQFF.

This clonotype has ten or more counts. V gene TRBV20-1 combines with J gene TRBJ2-2; 10 bases line up with TRBD2. The CDR3 has 14 residues. Trimming cost V 5 bases and J 2 bases; bases outside gene matches: 2. Germline V gene sequence: CDR1 DFQATT, CDR2 SNEGSKA (reference sequence). The chain's CDR3 is CSAVAGGNTGELFF. CDR3 sequence (DNA): TGCAGTGCTGTAGCGGGGGGAAACACCGGGGAGCTGTTTTTT.

This clonotype appeared many times. The gene calls are TRBV4-3 and TRBJ2-3; unclear D gene. The V end was cut by 0 bases, the J end by 4 bases, with 11 bases between. CDR1 is LGHNA and CDR2 is YSLEER in the germline V gene. The CDR3 runs 15 residues. DNA of the CDR3: TGCGCCAGCAGCCAAGACTGGGGAACACCAGATACGCAGTATTTT. This encodes CASSQDWGTPDTQYF.

This clonotype was counted only a few times. This rearrangement joins TRBV10-3 to TRBJ1-2, with D possibly matching TRBD1 (6 bases). CDR3 length: 13 amino acids. V lost 10 bases to trimming and J lost 7 bases, with 19 bases between them. Germline assignment: CDR1 ENHRY and CDR2 SYGVKD. CDR3 protein: CATQGQTTTGYTF. The CDR3 DNA reads as TGTGCCACTCAGGGGCAGACGACGACTGGCTACACCTTC.

This clonotype was seen repeatedly, ten times or more. The chain has TRBV7-2 and TRBJ2-2; 8 nucleotides agree with TRBD1. V lost 5 bases, J lost 4 bases, and 9 bases stayed unmatched. This CDR3 region has 16 residues. Germline loops: CDR1 SGHTA, CDR2 FQGNSA. CDR3 sequence (DNA): TGTGCCAGCAGCCGGAAGACAGGGGCCCTCACCGGGGAGCTGTTTTTT. This translates into CASSRKTGALTGELFF.

This clonotype was recorded at least ten times. The chain carries TRBV29-1 and TRBJ2-6; D remains unclear. Trimming cost V 5 bases and J 1 base, with 6 bases left between them. In germline, CDR1 is SQVTM, CDR2 ANQGSEA. The CDR3 is 13 residues long. DNA for the CDR3: TGCAGCGTTCAGGTATCTGGGGCCAACGTCCTGACTTTC. It encodes CSVQVSGANVLTF.

This clonotype occurred many times. The chain is built from TRBV6-1 and TRBJ2-5, with D perhaps matching TRBD2 (6 bases). CDR1 and CDR2 from the germline V gene are MNHNS and SASEGT. V was pared by 5 bases and J by 2 bases, with 18 bases between. The CDR3 is 16 residues long. The CDR3 bases are TGTGCCAGCAGTCCCCTCGGGGGAAATATTCAAGAGACCCAGTACTTC. It yields the protein CASSPLGGNIQETQYF.

This clonotype has ten or more counts. CDR3 coding DNA: TGTGCCAGCAGTTATGGACCAGGGAACACTGAAGCTTTCTTT. Translation gives CASSYGPGNTEAFF. The chain combines TRBV6-2 or TRBV6-3 with TRBJ1-1; D is ambiguous. V was shortened by 3 bases and J by 1 base, with 9 bases between the two germline ends. Germline V gene data show CDR1 as MNHEY and CDR2 as SVGEGT. The CDR3 totals 14 residues.

This clonotype was detected ten times or more. V is TRBV5-1 and J is TRBJ1-2; no reliable D call. Germline V CDR1 and CDR2: SGHRS, YFSETQ. This CDR3 is 12 amino acids long. V was cut by 7 bases and J by 7 bases, with 14 bases left in between. The CDR3 coding sequence is TGCGCCAGCGGCGAGGGTCAGATTGGCTACACCTTC. Its translation: CASGEGQIGYTF.

This clonotype was counted ten times or more. The chain couples TRBV25-1 to TRBJ2-7; D perhaps matches TRBD1 (5 bases). The CDR3 runs to 14 residues. Trimming pared 4 bases from V and 3 bases from J, leaving 13 bases between. The V gene's germline CDR1 is MGHDK and CDR2 SYGVNS. The CDR3 protein is CASSVGAGIYEQYF. Written as DNA, the CDR3 is TGTGCCAGCAGTGTTGGGGCTGGGATCTACGAGCAGTACTTC.

In this sample, this clonotype turned up many times. The chain couples TRBV6-5 to TRBJ1-1; D possibly corresponds to TRBD1 (5 bases). The CDR3 loop spans 14 amino acids. Germline lookup yields CDR1 MNHEY and CDR2 SVGAGI. Trimming stripped 2 bases from V and 4 bases from J, with 11 bases between. The CDR3 spells CASSYQGRGTEAFF. DNA of the CDR3: TGTGCCAGCAGTTACCAGGGTAGGGGCACTGAAGCTTTCTTT.

This clonotype was detected ten times or more. One end of the junction varies from germline; a read error may be responsible. The V and J genes are TRBV7-9 and TRBJ2-1; the match to TRBD1 covers 9 bases. The CDR3 spans 12 residues. CDR1 is SEHNR, CDR2 FQNEAQ, per germline (reference sequence). CDR3 region: CASSKNRDRVLF. In DNA form, the CDR3 reads TGTGCCAGCAGCAAAAACCGGGACAGGGTGCTCTTC.

This clonotype was detected only a few times. V usage is TRBV29-1 and J usage is TRBJ2-7; D is possibly TRBD1 or TRBD2 (6 bases each). This CDR3 contains 13 residues. Germline V lookup: CDR1 SQVTM, CDR2 ANQGSEA. The ends were cut back, 7 bases at V and 3 bases at J, with 16 bases in the middle. The CDR3 coding sequence is TGCAGCGGGGGGGCCGTTAAGGACTACGAGCAGTACTTC. Amino acids: CSGGAVKDYEQYF.

The table lists this clonotype with many counts. The chain is built from TRBV5-6 and TRBJ1-1; 9 bases agree with TRBD1. The CDR3 is 15 residues long. Germline lookup yields CDR1 SGHDT and CDR2 YYEEEE. Unmatched junction bases numbered 5, after V lost 4 bases and J lost 1 base. The CDR3 nucleotides are TGTGCCAGCAGCGTACAGGGGGCTCCGAACACTGAAGCTTTCTTT. Residues: CASSVQGAPNTEAFF.